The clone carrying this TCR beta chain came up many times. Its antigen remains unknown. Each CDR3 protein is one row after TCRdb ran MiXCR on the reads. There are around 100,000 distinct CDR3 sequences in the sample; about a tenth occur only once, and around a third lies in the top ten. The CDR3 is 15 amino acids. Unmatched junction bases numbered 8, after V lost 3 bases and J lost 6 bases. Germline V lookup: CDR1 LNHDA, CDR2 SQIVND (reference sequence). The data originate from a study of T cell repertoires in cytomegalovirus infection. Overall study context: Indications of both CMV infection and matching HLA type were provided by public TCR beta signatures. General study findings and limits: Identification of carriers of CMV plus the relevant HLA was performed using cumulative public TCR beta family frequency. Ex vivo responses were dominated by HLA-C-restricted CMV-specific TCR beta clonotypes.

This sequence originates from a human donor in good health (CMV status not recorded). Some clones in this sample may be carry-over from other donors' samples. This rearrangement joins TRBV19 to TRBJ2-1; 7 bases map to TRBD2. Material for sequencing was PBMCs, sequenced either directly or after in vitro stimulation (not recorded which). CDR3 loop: CASSIKRGISNEQFF. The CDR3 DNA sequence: TGTGCCAGTAGTATTAAGCGGGGAATTTCCAATGAGCAGTTCTTC.